This passage covers 16 T cell receptor beta chains from one sample sequenced in a study of cytomegalovirus exposure and HLA in healthy donors. Researchers ran the PCR with 60 Vbeta and 13 Jbeta primers. Clones were sequenced by immunoSEQ multiplex PCR, and TCRdb holds only the in-frame ones, with some missing. The sample has more than 120,000 clones, approximately 80% seen once; the top ten hold roughly 6%. The sample was PBMCs. The source is a woman aged 40 to 50 in good health and CMV-seropositive.

The chain employs TRBV6-5 and TRBJ2-5, with TRBD2 as a possible D gene (5 bases). This CDR3 is built from 15 residues. Germline values: CDR1 MNHEY, CDR2 SVGAGI. V was shortened by 3 bases and J by 6 bases, with 17 bases between the two germline ends. The CDR3 nucleotides read TGTGCCAGCAGTTATTCCCCGGGATTCGGAAAGACCCAGTACTTC. It translates to CASSYSPGFGKTQYF.

This chain links TRBV6-5 with TRBJ2-4; 10 bases map to TRBD1. V lost 4 bases, J lost 6 bases, and 3 bases stayed unmatched. CDR3 length equals 14 residues. Germline V gives CDR1 MNHEY, CDR2 SVGAGI. This CDR3 reads CASSSRDRGNIQYF. CDR3 DNA sequence: TGTGCCAGCAGTTCCCGGGACAGGGGAAACATTCAGTACTTC.

CDR3 sequence (DNA): TGTGCCACCGGTTTGAGGGGGATCGGGGAGCTGTTTTTT. This codes for CATGLRGIGELFF. The genes are TRBV15 and TRBJ2-2; D is perhaps TRBD1 (6 bases). The germline gives CDR1 LNHNV, CDR2 YYDKDF (reference sequence). Trimming shortened V by 8 bases and J by 7 bases, and 14 bases separated the two germline ends. This CDR3 is 13 amino acids long.

V usage is TRBV4-1 and J usage is TRBJ1-2, with D possibly matching TRBD1 (5 bases). V shed 0 bases and J shed 1 base, with 9 bases lying between them. This CDR3 has 15 residues. CDR1 MGHRA and CDR2 YSYEKL come from the germline V gene. The CDR3 DNA is TGCGCCAGCAGCCAAGATGGGGCAGATAACTATGGCTACACCTTC. Its translation: CASSQDGADNYGYTF.

The chain carries TRBV27 and TRBJ2-1, with 8 nucleotides matching TRBD2. V lost 5 bases, J lost 0 bases, and 0 bases stayed unmatched. This CDR3 is 14 amino acids long. CDR1 and CDR2 from the germline V gene are MNHEY and SMNVEV (reference sequence). The CDR3 sequence: CASSTSGSYNEQFF. The CDR3 nucleotides are TGTGCCAGCAGTACTAGCGGCTCCTACAATGAGCAGTTCTTC.

This clone has only one observation. CDR3 sequence reads: CASSEGHSEGYTF. DNA of the CDR3: TGCGCCAGCAGCGAGGGACATTCTGAGGGCTACACCTTC. The chain employs TRBV5-1 and TRBJ1-2; D perhaps matches TRBD1 (6 bases). V dropped 4 bases and J dropped 8 bases, with 15 bases sitting between them. CDR1 is SGHRS, CDR2 YFSETQ, per germline. The CDR3 totals 13 residues.

This chain connects TRBV13 to TRBJ2-7; 10 bases are shared with TRBD2. This CDR3 has 15 amino acids. V was pared by 5 bases and J by 3 bases, with 7 bases of the junction left unmatched. In germline, CDR1 is PRHDT, CDR2 FYEKMQ (reference sequence). In DNA, the CDR3 is TGTGCCAGCAGCATGGGACTAGCGCCGGGCTACGAGCAGTACTTC. This encodes CASSMGLAPGYEQYF.

The J gene is TRBJ2-3, the V gene TRBV11-2; no clear D. Germline assignment: CDR1 SGHAT and CDR2 FQNNGV. The CDR3 covers 15 residues. Trimming took off 5 bases at V and 4 bases at J, with 16 bases between the two ends. As DNA, the CDR3 is TGTGCCAGCAGCCAACCTATCCTCGGGTCAGATACGCAGTATTTT. Translated, it gives CASSQPILGSDTQYF. Filled out from reference TRBV11-2 and TRBJ2-3, the complete variable domain reads EAGVAQSPRYKIIEKRQSVAFWCNPISGHATLYWYQQILGQGPKLLIQFQNNGVVDDSQLPKDRFSAERLKGVDSTLKIQPAKLEDSAVYLCASSQPILGSDTQYFGPGTRLTVL.

This chain links TRBV19 with TRBJ1-5; D perhaps matches TRBD1 (5 bases). Looked up from germline, CDR1 is LNHDA and CDR2 is SQIVND (reference sequence). V was pared by 3 bases and J by 2 bases, with 11 bases between. The CDR3 runs 15 residues. CDR3 nucleotides: TGTGCCAGTAGTATCCAGGGAGGTGGCAATCAGCCCCAGCATTTT. Translated: CASSIQGGGNQPQHF.

The V call is TRBV6-1, the J call TRBJ1-4, with D unclear. The CDR3 contains 18 residues. V shed 3 bases and J shed 5 bases, with 22 bases lying between them. Per germline, CDR1 MNHNS and CDR2 SASEGT. The CDR3 nucleotides are TGTGCCAGCAGTGACTGTCCAAGTCTCCTAGTCGACAATGAAAAACTGTTTTTT. This sequence encodes CASSDCPSLLVDNEKLFF.

The CDR3 DNA sequence: TGTGCCAGCAGTGACCCCGGGACTAGCGGTTACAATGAGCAGTTCTTC. Translating it yields CASSDPGTSGYNEQFF. The rearrangement joins TRBV6-1 to TRBJ2-1; 11 positions agree with TRBD2. The CDR3 runs 16 residues. Germline V lookup: CDR1 MNHNS, CDR2 SASEGT. V dropped 3 bases and J dropped 4; count of bases not matched to a gene: 5.

The genes are TRBV2 and TRBJ2-1; D gene ambiguous. V was trimmed by 3 bases and J by 4 bases, leaving 4 bases between them. The CDR3 loop spans 12 amino acids. Germline CDR1 is SNHLY and CDR2 is FYNNEI. This CDR3 is CASSDVYNEQFF. CDR3 sequence (DNA): TGTGCCAGCAGTGACGTATACAATGAGCAGTTCTTC.

The CDR3 loop reads CASSEVTSRNEQFF. In DNA form, the CDR3 reads TGTGCCAGCAGTGAGGTGACTAGTCGCAATGAGCAGTTCTTC. The chain is built from TRBV2 and TRBJ2-1, with D possibly matching TRBD2 (6 bases). The V and J ends lost 3 bases and 6 bases respectively, with 12 bases between them. CDR1 is SNHLY, CDR2 FYNNEI, per germline. This CDR3 comprises 14 residues. Combining the CDR3 with reference TRBV2 and TRBJ2-1 gives the whole variable domain EPEVTQTPSHQVTQMGQEVILRCVPISNHLYFYWYRQILGQKVEFLVSFYNNEISEKSEIFDDQFSVERPDGSNFTLKIRSTKLEDSAMYFCASSEVTSRNEQFFGPGTRLTVL.

The genes are TRBV4-1 and TRBJ1-3, with TRBD2 matching 13 bases. The DNA end lines up better with TRBJ2-2; the J call may be wrong. Germline CDR1 and CDR2: MGHRA and YSYEKL. This CDR3 contains 19 residues. The CDR3 bases are TGCGCCAGCAGCCATTCCTCCCGGACTAGCGGGAGGAACACCGGGGAGCTGTTTTTT. Translation gives CASSHSSRTSGRNTGELFF.

The chain employs TRBV7-2 and TRBJ2-3; TRBD2 agrees at 9 bases. Germline CDR1 SGHTA, CDR2 FQGNSA. This CDR3 comprises 15 residues. After removal of 8 bases from V and 4 bases from J, the junction contained 10 bases not matched to a gene. The CDR3 coding sequence is TGTGCCAGCCAGGGGCTAGCGGGAAGCGCAGATACGCAGTATTTT. Its protein is CASQGLAGSADTQYF.

In DNA, the CDR3 is TGTGCCAGCAGCTTAGCACAGGGGGCGCGATACGAGCAGTACTTC. Translated, it gives CASSLAQGARYEQYF. The chain has TRBV7-8 and TRBJ2-7; 9 bases agree with TRBD1. The V segment lost 0 bases and the J segment 4 bases; nucleotides outside the gene matches: 4. CDR3 length equals 15 residues. CDR1 and CDR2 from the germline V gene are SGHVS and FQNEAQ.